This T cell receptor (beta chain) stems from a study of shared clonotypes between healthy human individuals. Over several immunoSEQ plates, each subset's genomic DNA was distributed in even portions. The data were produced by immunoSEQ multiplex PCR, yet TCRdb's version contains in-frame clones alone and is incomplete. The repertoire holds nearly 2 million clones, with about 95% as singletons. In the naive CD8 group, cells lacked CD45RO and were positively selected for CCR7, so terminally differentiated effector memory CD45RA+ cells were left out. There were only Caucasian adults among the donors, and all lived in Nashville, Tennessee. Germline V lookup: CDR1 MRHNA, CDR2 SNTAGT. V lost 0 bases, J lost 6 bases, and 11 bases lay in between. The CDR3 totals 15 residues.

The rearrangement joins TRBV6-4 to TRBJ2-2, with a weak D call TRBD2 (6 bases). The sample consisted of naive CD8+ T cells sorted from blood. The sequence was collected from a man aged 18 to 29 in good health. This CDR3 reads CASSDSGGLAGELFF. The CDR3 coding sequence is TGTGCCAGCAGTGACTCGGGGGGTCTCGCCGGGGAGCTGTTTTTT.